This note documents a single T cell receptor (beta chain) sequence. This table comes from immunoSEQ multiplex PCR, and its TCRdb copy is limited to in-frame clones, with some not included. Of some 150,000 clones in the sample, less than 90% were seen once. Germline CDR1 SGDLS, CDR2 YYNGEE. CDR3 length equals 14 residues. V gave up 0 bases and J gave up 1 base, with 7 bases separating them. This specimen belongs to a study of blood T cell repertoires in COVID-19. Study information: Sources were T cells, B-cell-depleted T cells, or PBMCs; the material itself was cDNA or gDNA.

This TCR came from a woman in her 70s with acute or convalescent COVID-19. The chain recombines TRBV9 with TRBJ1-1; tentative D call: TRBD1 (5 bases). Sequencing was done on a sample of peripheral blood. The CDR3 DNA sequence: TGTGCCAGCAGCGTAGTAACAGGGAACACTGAAGCTTTCTTT. Translated: CASSVVTGNTEAFF.